This T cell receptor (beta chain) appears in the sequencing data of a study of T-cell memory formation after mild COVID-19. TCRdb re-analysed the 5' RACE reads in MiXCR, keeping a single row per CDR3 protein. The sample yields about 310,000 distinct CDR3 sequences, around a sixth seen once. Regarding this clonotype: Its antigen is not known.

Overall study findings and caveats: Cross-reactive memory apparently joined, as some responding clones appeared in pre-infection memory.

The source of this sequence is a young man who had mild COVID-19 (a few samples of this study predate the infection). Cell type and time point are not known. Material for sequencing was PBMCs or a T cell subset sorted from them (not recorded which).

The CDR3 is CASSIGYMGAQFF. CDR3 sequence (DNA): TGTGCCAGTAGTATTGGGTATATGGGGGCGCAGTTCTTC. The chain employs TRBV19 and TRBJ2-1; D may be TRBD1 (6 bases). Per germline, CDR1 LNHDA and CDR2 SQIVND (reference sequence). Trimming cost V 3 bases and J 12 bases, with 15 bases left between them. CDR3 length: 13 residues.